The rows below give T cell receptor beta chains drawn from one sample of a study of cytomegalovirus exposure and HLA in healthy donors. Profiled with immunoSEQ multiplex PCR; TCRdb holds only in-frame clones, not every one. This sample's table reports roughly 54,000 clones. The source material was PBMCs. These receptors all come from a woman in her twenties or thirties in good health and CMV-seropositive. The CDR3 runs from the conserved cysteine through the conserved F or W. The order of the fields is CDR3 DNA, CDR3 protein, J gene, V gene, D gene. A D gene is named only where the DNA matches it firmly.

cdr3_nt: TGTGCCAGTAGTTTAGCAGGCTATGAGACTGAAGCTTTCTTT
cdr3_aa: CASSLAGYETEAFF
j_call: TRBJ1-1
v_call: TRBV19
d_call: -

cdr3_nt: TGTGCCAGCAGTTACGAGAAGAACACTGAAGCTTTCTTT
cdr3_aa: CASSYEKNTEAFF
j_call: TRBJ1-1
v_call: TRBV6-5
d_call: -

cdr3_nt: TGTGCCAGTAGTGTCCGGGACAGGGGAGGCGAGCAGTACTTC
cdr3_aa: CASSVRDRGGEQYF
j_call: TRBJ2-7
v_call: TRBV19
d_call: TRBD1

cdr3_nt: TGTGCCAGCAGCTCGACTAGCGGGAGGGGTGAGCAGTTCTTC
cdr3_aa: CASSSTSGRGEQFF
j_call: TRBJ2-1
v_call: TRBV13
d_call: TRBD2

cdr3_nt: TGTGCCAGCACTTGGACAGTCTATAGCAATCAGCCCCAGCATTTT
cdr3_aa: CASTWTVYSNQPQHF
j_call: TRBJ1-5
v_call: TRBV6-1
d_call: -

cdr3_nt: TGTGCCAGCTCACTATGGCCCCAAGAGACCCAGTACTTC
cdr3_aa: CASSLWPQETQYF
j_call: TRBJ2-5
v_call: TRBV18
d_call: -

cdr3_nt: TGTGCCAGCAGTGAGATGGGGGGAACCCTAAACTATGGCTACACCTTC
cdr3_aa: CASSEMGGTLNYGYTF
j_call: TRBJ1-2
v_call: TRBV6-1
d_call: -

cdr3_nt: TGCGCCAGCAGCCAATCCGACAGGGTTGGAAACACCATATATTTT
cdr3_aa: CASSQSDRVGNTIYF
j_call: TRBJ1-3
v_call: TRBV4-1
d_call: TRBD1

cdr3_nt: TGTGCCAGCTCACCAGCAGTCGGGGAGCTGTTTTTT
cdr3_aa: CASSPAVGELFF
j_call: TRBJ2-2
v_call: TRBV18
d_call: -

cdr3_nt: TGTGCCGGGGGGACCATCGGGGCTAGCACAGATACGCAGTATTTT
cdr3_aa: CAGGTIGASTDTQYF
j_call: TRBJ2-3
v_call: TRBV5-4
d_call: -

cdr3_nt: TGCAGCGTTGGGGATGTGGGGGCGGAGGAGACCCAGTACTTC
cdr3_aa: CSVGDVGAEETQYF
j_call: TRBJ2-5
v_call: TRBV29-1
d_call: -

cdr3_nt: TGCAGCGTAGATACAGGGGCGGATACGCAGTATTTT
cdr3_aa: CSVDTGADTQYF
j_call: TRBJ2-3
v_call: TRBV29-1
d_call: TRBD1

cdr3_nt: TGTGCCAGCAGGGATACGTTCCAGGGTAACGAGCAGTACTTC
cdr3_aa: CASRDTFQGNEQYF
j_call: TRBJ2-7
v_call: TRBV6-5
d_call: -